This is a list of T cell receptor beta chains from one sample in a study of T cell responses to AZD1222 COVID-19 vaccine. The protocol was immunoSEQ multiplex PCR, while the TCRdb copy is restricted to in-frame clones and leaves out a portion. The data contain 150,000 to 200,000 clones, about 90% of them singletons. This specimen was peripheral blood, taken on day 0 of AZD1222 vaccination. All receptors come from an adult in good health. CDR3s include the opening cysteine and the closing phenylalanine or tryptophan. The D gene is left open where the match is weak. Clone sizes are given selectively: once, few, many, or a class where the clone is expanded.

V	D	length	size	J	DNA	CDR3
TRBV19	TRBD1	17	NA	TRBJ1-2	TGTGCCAGTAGTATAGTTGCCGCGACAGGGGGCGGCTATGGCTACACCTTC	CASSIVAATGGGYGYTF
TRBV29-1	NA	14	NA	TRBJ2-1	TGCAGCGTTGTGGGCCCAGGGAGGCTCTATGAGCAGTTCTTC	CSVVGPGRLYEQFF
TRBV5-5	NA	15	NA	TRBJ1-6	TGTGCCAGCAGCTCGACTCTAACCAATAATTCACCCCTCCACTTT	CASSSTLTNNSPLHF
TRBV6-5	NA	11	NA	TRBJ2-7	TGTGCCAGCAGGAGGCTCTACGAGCAGTACTTC	CASRRLYEQYF
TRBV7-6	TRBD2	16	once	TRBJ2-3	TGTGCCAGCAGCTTAGCCGGGAGCGGGGGTGCAGATACGCAGTATTTT	CASSLAGSGGADTQYF
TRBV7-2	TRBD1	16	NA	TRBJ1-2	TGTGCCAGCAGCTCCCAATTGGGACAGGGGGGCTATGGCTACACCTTC	CASSSQLGQGGYGYTF
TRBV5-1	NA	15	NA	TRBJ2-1	TGCGCCAGCATCCCGGGACCGGGATCCTACAATGAGCAGTTCTTC	CASIPGPGSYNEQFF
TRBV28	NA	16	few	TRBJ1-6	TGTGCCAGCAGTTTGGACAGCCGCTCCTATAATTCACCCCTCCACTTT	CASSLDSRSYNSPLHF
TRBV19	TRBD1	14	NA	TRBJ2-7	TGTGCCAGTAGTTACAGACAGGGGGTCTACGAGCAGTACTTC	CASSYRQGVYEQYF
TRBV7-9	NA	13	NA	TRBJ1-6	TGTGCCAGCCATTCGGACCATAATTCACCCCTCCACTTT	CASHSDHNSPLHF
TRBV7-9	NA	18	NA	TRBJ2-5	TGTGCCAGCAGCTTACAACTCGACGCGGCGGGGATCAGGGAGACCCAGTACTTC	CASSLQLDAAGIRETQYF
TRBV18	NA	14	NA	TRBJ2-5	TGTGCCAGCTCACCTGGCCTCAGCCGGGAGACCCAGTACTTC	CASSPGLSRETQYF
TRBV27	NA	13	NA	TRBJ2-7	TGTGCCAGCAGTCTGGGACGGGCCTACGAGCAGTACTTC	CASSLGRAYEQYF
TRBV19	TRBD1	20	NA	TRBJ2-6	TGTGCCAGTAGTATAGAGGGACAGGGCATTCTAGGCTCTGGGGCCAACGTCCTGACTTTC	CASSIEGQGILGSGANVLTF
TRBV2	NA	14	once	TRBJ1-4	TGTGCCAGCAGGGATGGGACGGCCACGGAAAAACTGTTTTTT	CASRDGTATEKLFF
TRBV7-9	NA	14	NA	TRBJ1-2	TGTGCCAGCAGCTCCACAGGGTTGAACTATGGCTACACCTTC	CASSSTGLNYGYTF
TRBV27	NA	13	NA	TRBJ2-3	TGTGCCAGCAGTTCATGGGGCACAGATACGCAGTATTTT	CASSSWGTDTQYF
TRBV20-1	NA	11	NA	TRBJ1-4	TGCAGTGCTACCAAAGGCGAAAAACTGTTTTTT	CSATKGEKLFF
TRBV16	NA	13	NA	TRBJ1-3	TGTGCCAGCAGCCCCAGGGCCGGGGACACCATATATTTT	CASSPRAGDTIYF
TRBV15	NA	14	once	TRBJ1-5	TGTGCCACCAGCAGAGATGTGGACTTTCAGCCCCAGCATTTT	CATSRDVDFQPQHF
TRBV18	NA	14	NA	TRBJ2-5	TGTGCCAGCTCACCCGACAGTTCGGGTGAGACCCAGTACTTC	CASSPDSSGETQYF
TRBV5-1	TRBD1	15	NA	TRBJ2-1	TGCGCCAGCAGCCACTCCGGGACAGGGTTATGGGAGCAGTTCTTC	CASSHSGTGLWEQFF
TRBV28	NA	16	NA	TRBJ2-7	TGTGCCAGCAGTCCACACACACCTACAGGGATGGGCGAGCAGTACTTC	CASSPHTPTGMGEQYF
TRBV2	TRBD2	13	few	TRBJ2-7	TGTGCCAGTAGTCCGTGGGGGGGCTACGAGCAGTACTTC	CASSPWGGYEQYF
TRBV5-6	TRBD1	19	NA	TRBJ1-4	TGTGCCAGCAGCTTTGACCGGACAGGGGGCGTTCCCCGGGAGGAAAAACTGTTTTTT	CASSFDRTGGVPREEKLFF
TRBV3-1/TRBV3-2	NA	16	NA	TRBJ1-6	TGTGCCAGCAGCCAACTCCTAAGCTCCTATAATTCACCCCTCCACTTT	CASSQLLSSYNSPLHF
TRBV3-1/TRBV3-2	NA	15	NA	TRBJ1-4	TGTGCCAGCAGCCGGGACCATTCAACTAATGAAAAACTGTTTTTT	CASSRDHSTNEKLFF
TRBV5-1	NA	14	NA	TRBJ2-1	TGCGCCAGCAGTTTCGTGGGAGAATACAATGAGCAGTTCTTC	CASSFVGEYNEQFF
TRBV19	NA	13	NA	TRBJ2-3	TGTGCCAGCAAGGTAGGGGGGACAGATACGCAGTATTTT	CASKVGGTDTQYF
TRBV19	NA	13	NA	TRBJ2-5	TGTGCCAGTAGTAGTCAGGGCCTGGAGACCCAGTACTTC	CASSSQGLETQYF
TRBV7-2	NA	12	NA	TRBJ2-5	TGTGCCAGCAGCTGGTCCGGGGAGACCCAGTACTTC	CASSWSGETQYF
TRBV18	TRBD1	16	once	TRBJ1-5	TGTGCCAGCTCACCGGCGGACAGGGGGCATGTTCAGCCCCAGCATTTT	CASSPADRGHVQPQHF
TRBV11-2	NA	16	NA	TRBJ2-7	TGTGCCAGCAGCTTAGTTGGGGGGACAGTTCCCTACGAGCAGTACTTC	CASSLVGGTVPYEQYF
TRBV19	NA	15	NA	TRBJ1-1	TGTGCCAGTAGTATAGATCAGCCAGGGCTCACTGAAGCTTTCTTT	CASSIDQPGLTEAFF
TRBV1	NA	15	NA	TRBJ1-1	TGCACCAGCAGCCCACGGATTATGGCCGGGGCTGAAGCTTTCTTT	CTSSPRIMAGAEAFF
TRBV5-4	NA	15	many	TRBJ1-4	TGTGCCAGCAGCTTGGTGGGAGCCCAAAATGAAAAACTGTTTTTT	CASSLVGAQNEKLFF
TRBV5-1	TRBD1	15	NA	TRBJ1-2	TGCGCCAGCAGCCGAGCTGACAGGGGTGGGGATGGCTACACCTTC	CASSRADRGGDGYTF
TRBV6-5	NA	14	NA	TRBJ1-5	TGTGCCAGCAGTAGGGGGAGAAGCAATCAGCCCCAGCATTTT	CASSRGRSNQPQHF
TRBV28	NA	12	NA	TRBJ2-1	TGTGCCAGCAGTTCCGTTATAAGAGAGCAGTTCTTC	CASSSVIREQFF